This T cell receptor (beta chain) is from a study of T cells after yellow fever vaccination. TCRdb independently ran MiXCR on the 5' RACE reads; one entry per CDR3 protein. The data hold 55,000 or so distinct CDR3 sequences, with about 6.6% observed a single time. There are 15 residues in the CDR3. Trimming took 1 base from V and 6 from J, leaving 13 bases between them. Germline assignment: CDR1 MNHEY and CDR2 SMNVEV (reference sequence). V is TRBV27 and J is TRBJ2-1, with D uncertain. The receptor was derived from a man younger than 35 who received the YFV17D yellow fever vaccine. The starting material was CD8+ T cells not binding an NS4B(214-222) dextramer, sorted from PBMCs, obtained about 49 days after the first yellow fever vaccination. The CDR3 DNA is TGTGCCAGCAGTTTATACAGCCTCCCTCCCAATGAGCAGTTCTTC. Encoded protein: CASSLYSLPPNEQFF.